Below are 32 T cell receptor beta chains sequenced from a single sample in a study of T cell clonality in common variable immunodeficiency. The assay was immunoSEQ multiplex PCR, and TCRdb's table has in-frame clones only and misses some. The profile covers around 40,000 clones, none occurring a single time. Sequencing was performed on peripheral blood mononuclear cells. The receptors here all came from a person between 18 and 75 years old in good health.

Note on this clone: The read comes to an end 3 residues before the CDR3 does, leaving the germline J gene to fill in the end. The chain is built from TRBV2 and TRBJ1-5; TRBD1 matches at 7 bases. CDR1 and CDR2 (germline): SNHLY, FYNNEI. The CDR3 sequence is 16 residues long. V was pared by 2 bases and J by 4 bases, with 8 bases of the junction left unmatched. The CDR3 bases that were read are TGTGCCAGCAGTGAAAGGTCAGGGACAGAGAATCAGCCC. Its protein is CASSERSGTENQP. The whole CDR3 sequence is CASSERSGTENQPQHF.

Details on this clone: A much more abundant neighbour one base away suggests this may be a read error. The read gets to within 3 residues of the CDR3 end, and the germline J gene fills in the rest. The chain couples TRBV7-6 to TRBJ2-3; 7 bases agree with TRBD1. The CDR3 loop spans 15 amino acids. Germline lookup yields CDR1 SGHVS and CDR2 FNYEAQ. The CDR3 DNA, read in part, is TGTGCCAGCAGCTTAGGACAGGGAGTAAGTCAGCCG. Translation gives CASSLGQGVSQP. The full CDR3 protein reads CASSLGQGVSQPQYF.

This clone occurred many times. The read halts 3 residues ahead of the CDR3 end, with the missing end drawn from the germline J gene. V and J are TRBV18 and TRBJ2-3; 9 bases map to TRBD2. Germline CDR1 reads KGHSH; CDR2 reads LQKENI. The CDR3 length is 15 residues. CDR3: CASSRTEVAGGSQYF. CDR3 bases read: TGTGCCAGCTCTCGGACAGAAGTGGCGGGAGGGTCG.

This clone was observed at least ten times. Partial CDR3 DNA: TGTGCCATCAGCCACAGGCAGGGCCGGAACACTGAA. Protein: CAISHRQGRNTE. The entire CDR3 is CAISHRQGRNTEAFF. The chain carries TRBV10-3 and TRBJ1-1, with a possible D match to TRBD1 (5 bases). The read ends 3 residues before the CDR3 terminus; that terminus is restored from the germline J gene. CDR3 length: 15 residues. Germline CDR1 reads ENHRY; CDR2 reads SYGVKD. The V and J ends lost 6 bases and 1 base respectively, with 15 bases between them.

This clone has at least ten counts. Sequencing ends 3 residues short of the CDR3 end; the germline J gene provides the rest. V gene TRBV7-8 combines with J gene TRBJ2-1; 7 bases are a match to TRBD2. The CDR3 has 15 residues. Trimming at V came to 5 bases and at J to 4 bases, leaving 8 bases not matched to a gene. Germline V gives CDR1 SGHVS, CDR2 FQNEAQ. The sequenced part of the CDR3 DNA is TGTGCCAGCAGCGCGAGAGCGGGGACTTACAATGAG. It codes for CASSARAGTYNE. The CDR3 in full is CASSARAGTYNEQFF.

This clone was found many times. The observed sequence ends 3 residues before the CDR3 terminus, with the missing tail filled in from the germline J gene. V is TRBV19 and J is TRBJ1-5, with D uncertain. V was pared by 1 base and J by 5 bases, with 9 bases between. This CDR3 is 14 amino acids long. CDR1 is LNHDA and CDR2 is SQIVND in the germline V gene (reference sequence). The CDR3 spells CASSIVKGDQPQHF. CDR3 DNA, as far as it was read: TGTGCCAGTAGTATAGTGAAGGGCGATCAGCCC.

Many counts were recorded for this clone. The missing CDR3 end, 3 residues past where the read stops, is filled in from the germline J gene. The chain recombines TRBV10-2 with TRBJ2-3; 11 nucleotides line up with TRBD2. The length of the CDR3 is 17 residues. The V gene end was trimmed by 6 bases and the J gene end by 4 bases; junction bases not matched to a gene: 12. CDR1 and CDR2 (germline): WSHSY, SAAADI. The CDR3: CASSVGTSGIKADTQYF. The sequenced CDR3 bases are TGCGCCAGCAGCGTCGGGACTAGCGGTATCAAGGCAGATACG.

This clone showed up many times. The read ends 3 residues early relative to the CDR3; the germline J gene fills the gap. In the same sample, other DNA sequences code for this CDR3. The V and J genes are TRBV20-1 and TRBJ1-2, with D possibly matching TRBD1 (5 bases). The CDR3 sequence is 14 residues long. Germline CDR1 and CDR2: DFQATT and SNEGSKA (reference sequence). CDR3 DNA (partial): TGCAGCCCTATTCCCGACAGCGAAAACTATGGC. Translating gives CSPIPDSENYG. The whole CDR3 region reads CSPIPDSENYGYTF.

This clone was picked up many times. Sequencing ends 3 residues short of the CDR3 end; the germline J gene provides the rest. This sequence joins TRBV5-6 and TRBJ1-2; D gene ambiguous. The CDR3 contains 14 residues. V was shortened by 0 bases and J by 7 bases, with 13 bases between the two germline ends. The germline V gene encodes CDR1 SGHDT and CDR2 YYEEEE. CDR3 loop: CASSLGNSFPGYTF. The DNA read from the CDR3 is TGTGCCAGCAGCTTGGGTAATTCGTTTCCTGGC.

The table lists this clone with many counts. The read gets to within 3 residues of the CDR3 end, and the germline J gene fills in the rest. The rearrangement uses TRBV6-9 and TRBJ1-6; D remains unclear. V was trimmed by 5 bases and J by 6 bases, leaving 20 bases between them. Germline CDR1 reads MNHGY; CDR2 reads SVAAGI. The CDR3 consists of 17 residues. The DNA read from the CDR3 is TGTGCCAGCAGTCAGAAGGTTCAGGCGCTGATTAATTCACCC. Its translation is CASSQKVQALINSP. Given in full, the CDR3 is CASSQKVQALINSPLHF.

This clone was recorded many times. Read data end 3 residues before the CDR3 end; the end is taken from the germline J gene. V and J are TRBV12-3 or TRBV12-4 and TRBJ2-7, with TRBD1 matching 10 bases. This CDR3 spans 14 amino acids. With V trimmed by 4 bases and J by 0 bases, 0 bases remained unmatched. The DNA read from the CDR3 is TGTGCCAGCAGTTGGACAGGGGGCTCCTACGAG. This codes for CASSWTGGSYE. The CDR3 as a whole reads CASSWTGGSYEQYF.

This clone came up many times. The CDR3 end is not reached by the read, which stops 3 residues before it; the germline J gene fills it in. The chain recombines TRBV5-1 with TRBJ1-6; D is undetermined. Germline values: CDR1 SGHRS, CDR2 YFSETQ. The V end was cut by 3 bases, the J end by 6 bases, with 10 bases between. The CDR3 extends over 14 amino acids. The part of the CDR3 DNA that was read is TGCGCCAGCAGCTCCCCCCAGGTTAATTCACCC. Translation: CASSSPQVNSP. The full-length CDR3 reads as CASSSPQVNSPLHF.

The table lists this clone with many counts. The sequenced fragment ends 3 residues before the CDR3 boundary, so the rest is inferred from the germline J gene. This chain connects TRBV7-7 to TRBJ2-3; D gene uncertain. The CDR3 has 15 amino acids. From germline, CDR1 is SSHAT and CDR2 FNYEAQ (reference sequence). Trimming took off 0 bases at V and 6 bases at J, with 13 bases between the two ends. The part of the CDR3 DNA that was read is TGTGCCAGCAGCTTAGCAAGCACCCCCGGGGATACG. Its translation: CASSLASTPGDT. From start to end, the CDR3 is CASSLASTPGDTQYF.

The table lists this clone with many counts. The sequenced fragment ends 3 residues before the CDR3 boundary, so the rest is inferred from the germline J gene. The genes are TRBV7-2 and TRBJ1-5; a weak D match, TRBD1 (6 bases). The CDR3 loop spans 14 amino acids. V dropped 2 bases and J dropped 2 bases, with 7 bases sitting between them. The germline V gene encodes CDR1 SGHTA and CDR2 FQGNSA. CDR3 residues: CASSLQGRNQPQHF. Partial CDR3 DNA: TGTGCCAGCAGCTTACAGGGGCGCAATCAGCCC.

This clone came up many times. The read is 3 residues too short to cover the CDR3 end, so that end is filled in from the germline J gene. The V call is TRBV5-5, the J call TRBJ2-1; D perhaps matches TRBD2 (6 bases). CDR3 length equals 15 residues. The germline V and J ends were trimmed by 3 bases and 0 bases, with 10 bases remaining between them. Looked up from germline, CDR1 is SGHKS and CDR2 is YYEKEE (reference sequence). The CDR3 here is CASSYGGSSYNEQFF. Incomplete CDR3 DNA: TGTGCCAGCAGCTATGGGGGGTCCTCCTACAATGAG.

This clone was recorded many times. The CDR3 sequence is CSAIVGTNSYEQYF. The covered CDR3 bases are TGCAGTGCTATCGTGGGGACAAACTCCTACGAG. The rearrangement uses TRBV20-1 and TRBJ2-7; D may be TRBD1 (6 bases). The CDR3 is cut off 3 residues early in the read; its end comes from the germline J gene. From germline, CDR1 is DFQATT and CDR2 SNEGSKA (reference sequence). V was cut by 4 bases and J by 0 bases, with 13 bases left in between. The CDR3 length is 14 residues.

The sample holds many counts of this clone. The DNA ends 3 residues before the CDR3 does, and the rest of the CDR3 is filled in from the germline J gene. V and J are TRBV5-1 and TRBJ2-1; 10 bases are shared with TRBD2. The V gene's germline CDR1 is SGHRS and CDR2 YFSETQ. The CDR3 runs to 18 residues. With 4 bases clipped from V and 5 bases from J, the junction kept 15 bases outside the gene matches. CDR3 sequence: CASSLMALAGAGNNEQFF. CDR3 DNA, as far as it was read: TGCGCCAGCAGCCTGATGGCGCTAGCGGGAGCGGGGAACAATGAG.

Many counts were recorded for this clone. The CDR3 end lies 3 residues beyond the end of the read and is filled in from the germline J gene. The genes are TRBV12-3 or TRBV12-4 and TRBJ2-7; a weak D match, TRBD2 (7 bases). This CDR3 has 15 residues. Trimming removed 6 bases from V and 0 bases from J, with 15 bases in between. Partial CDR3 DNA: TGTGCCAGCAGAAAGGGGGAGGGGATCTCCTACGAG. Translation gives CASRKGEGISYE. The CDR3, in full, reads CASRKGEGISYEQYF.

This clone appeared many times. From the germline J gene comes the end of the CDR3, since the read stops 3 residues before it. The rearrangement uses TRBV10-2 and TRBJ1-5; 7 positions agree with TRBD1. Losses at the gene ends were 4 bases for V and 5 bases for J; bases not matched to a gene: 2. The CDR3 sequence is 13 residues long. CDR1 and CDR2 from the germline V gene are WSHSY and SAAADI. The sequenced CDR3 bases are TGCGCCAGCAGTGTCACAGGGGATCAGCCC. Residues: CASSVTGDQP. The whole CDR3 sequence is CASSVTGDQPQHF.

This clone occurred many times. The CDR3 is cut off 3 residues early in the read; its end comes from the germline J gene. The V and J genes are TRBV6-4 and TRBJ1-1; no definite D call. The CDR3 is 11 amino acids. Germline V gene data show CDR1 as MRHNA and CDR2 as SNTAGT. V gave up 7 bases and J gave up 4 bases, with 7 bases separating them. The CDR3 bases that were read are TGTGCCAGCATGAGAGGCACTGAA. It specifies CASMRGTE. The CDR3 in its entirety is CASMRGTEAFF.

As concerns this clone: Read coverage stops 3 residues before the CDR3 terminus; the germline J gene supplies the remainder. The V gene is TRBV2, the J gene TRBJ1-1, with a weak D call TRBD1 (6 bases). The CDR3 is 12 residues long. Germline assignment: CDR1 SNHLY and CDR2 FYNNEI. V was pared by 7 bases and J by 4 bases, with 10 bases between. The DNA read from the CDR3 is TGTGCCAGCATGAGGGGGGGCACTGAA. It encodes CASMRGGTE. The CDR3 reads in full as CASMRGGTEAFF.

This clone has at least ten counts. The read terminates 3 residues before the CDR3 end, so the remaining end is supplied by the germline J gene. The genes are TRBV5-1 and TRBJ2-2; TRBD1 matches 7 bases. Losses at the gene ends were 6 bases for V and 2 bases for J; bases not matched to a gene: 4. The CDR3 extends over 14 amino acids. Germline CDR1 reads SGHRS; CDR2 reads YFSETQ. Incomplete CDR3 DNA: TGCGCCAGCACGACAGGGTCCAACACCGGGGAG. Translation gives CASTTGSNTGE. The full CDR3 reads CASTTGSNTGELFF.

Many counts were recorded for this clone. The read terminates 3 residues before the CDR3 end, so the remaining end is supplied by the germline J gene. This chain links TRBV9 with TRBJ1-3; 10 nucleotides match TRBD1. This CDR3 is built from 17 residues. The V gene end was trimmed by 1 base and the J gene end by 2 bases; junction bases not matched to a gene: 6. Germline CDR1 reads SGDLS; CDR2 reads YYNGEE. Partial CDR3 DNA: TGTGCCAGCAGCGTACAGACTGGACAGGGGGCTGGAAACACC. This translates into CASSVQTGQGAGNT. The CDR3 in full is CASSVQTGQGAGNTIYF.

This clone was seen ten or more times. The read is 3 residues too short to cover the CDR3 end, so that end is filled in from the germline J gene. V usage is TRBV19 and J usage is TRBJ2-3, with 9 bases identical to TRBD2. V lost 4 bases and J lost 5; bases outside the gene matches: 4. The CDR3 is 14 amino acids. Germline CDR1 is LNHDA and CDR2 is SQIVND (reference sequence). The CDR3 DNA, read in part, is TGTGCCAGTAGTAGAGTAGCGGGAGTAGATACG. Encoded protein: CASSRVAGVDT. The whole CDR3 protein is CASSRVAGVDTQYF.

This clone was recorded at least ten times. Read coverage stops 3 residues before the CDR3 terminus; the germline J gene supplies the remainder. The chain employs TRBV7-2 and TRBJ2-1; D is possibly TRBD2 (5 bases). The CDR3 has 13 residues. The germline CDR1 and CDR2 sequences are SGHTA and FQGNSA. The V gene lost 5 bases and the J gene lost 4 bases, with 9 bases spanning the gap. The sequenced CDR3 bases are TGTGCCAGCAGCCAGGACTTATACAATGAG. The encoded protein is CASSQDLYNE. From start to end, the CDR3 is CASSQDLYNEQFF.

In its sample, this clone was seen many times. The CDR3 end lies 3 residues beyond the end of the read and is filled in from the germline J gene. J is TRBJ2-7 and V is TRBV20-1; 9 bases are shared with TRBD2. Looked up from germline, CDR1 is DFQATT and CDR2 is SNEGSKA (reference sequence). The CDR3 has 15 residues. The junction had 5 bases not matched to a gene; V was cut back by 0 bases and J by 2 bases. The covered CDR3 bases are TGCAGTGCTAGAGATTCGCTAGCGGGAACCTACGAG. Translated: CSARDSLAGTYE. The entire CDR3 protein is CSARDSLAGTYEQYF.

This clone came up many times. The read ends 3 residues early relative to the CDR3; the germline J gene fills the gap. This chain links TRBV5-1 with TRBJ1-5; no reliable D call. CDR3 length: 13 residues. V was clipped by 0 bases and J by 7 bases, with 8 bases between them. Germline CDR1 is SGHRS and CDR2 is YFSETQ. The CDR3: CASSLALGQPQHF. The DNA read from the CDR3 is TGCGCCAGCAGCTTGGCCCTCGGGCAGCCC.

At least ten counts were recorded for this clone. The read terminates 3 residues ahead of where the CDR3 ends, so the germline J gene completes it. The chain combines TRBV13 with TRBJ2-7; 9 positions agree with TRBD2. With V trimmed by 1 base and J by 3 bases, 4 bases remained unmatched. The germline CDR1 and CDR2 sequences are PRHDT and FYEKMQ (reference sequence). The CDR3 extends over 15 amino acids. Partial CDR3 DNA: TGTGCCAGCAGCTTAGACTATAGCGGGAGCTACGAG. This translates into CASSLDYSGSYE. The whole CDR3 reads CASSLDYSGSYEQYF.

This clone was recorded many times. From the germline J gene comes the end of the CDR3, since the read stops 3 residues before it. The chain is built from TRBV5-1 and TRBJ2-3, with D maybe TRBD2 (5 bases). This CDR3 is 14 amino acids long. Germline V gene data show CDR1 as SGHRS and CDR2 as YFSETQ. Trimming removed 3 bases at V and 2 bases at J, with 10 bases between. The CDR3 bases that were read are TGCGCCAGCAGCTCCGGGGAGTACACAGATACG. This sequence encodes CASSSGEYTDT. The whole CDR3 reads CASSSGEYTDTQYF. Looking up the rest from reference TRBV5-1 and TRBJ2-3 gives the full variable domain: KAGVTQTPRYLIKTRGQQVTLSCSPISGHRSVSWYQQTPGQGLQFLFEYFSETQRNKGNFPGRFSGRQFSNSRSEMNVSTLELGDSALYLCASSSGEYTDTQYFGPGTRLTVL.

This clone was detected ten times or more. The sequenced part of the CDR3 DNA is TGCAGCGTCGGTACAGGGAGATTAAATGAG. Translated, it gives CSVGTGRLNE. The complete CDR3 reads CSVGTGRLNEQFF. The genes are TRBV29-1 and TRBJ2-1; TRBD1 might be the D (6 bases). The read gets to within 3 residues of the CDR3 end, and the germline J gene fills in the rest. With 6 bases removed from V and 7 bases from J, the gap between germline ends came to 16 bases. This CDR3 is built from 13 residues. CDR1 is SQVTM and CDR2 is ANQGSEA in the germline V gene.

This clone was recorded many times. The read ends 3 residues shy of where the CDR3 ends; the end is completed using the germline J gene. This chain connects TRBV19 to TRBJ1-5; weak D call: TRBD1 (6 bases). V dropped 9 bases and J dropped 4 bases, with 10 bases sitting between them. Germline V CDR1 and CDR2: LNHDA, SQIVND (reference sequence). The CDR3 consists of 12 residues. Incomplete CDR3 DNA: TGTGCCAGCCGGACAGATAATCAGCCC. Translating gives CASRTDNQP. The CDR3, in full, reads CASRTDNQPQHF. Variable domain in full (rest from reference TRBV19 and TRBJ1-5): DGGITQSPKYLFRKEGQNVTLSCEQNLNHDAMYWYRQDPGQGLRLIYYSQIVNDFQKGDIAEGYSVSREKKESFPLTVTSAQKNPTAFYLCASRTDNQPQHFGDGTRLSIL.

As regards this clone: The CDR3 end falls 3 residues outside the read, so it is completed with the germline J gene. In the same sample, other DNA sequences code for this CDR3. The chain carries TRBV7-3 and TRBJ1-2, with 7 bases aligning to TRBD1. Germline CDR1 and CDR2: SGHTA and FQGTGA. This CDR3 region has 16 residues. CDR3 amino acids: CASSVQGIGSYNDYTF. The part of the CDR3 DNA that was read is TGTGCCAGCAGCGTACAGGGGATCGGATCCTACAATGAC.